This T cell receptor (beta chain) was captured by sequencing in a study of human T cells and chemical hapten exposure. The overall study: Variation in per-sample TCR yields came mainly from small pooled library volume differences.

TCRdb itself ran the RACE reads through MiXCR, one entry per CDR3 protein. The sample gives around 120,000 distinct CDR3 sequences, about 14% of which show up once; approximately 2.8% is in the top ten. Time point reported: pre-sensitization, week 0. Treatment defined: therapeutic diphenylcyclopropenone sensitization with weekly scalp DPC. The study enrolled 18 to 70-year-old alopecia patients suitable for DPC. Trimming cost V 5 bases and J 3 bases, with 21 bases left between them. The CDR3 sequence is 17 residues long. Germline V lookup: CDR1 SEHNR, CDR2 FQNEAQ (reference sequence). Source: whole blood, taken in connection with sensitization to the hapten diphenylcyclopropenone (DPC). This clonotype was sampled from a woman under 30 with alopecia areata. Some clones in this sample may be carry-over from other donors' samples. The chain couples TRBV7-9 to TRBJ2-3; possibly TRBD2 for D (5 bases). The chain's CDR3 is CASSLDLTRGLTDTQYF. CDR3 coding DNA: TGTGCCAGCAGCCTCGACTTGACCAGAGGGTTGACAGATACGCAGTATTTT.